This T cell receptor (beta chain) was sequenced during a study of T cells in women clearing cervical HPV infection. Regarding the study as a whole: Controls had more TRBV6-7 (around 0.15%) than cases (about 0.11%).

Produced via immunoSEQ multiplex PCR; TCRdb's table is partial and in-frame only. The data show roughly 47,000 clones, and the top ten clones hold 35%. Germline V lookup: CDR1 SGHVS, CDR2 FQNEAQ. The CDR3 has 16 amino acids. Germline trimming cut 7 bases from V and 6 bases from J; bases unmatched to any gene: 11. As to this clone: Its matching antigen is unknown. The sequence runs out 3 residues before the end of the CDR3; the remainder is reconstructed from the germline J gene.

The receptor comes from a woman between 18 and 70 years old with a cervical HPV16 infection that either progressed to CIN3+ or cleared (not recorded which). Material: blood buffy coat. V and J are TRBV7-8 and TRBJ2-3, with TRBD2 matching over 12 bases. Incomplete CDR3 DNA: TGTGCCAGCACCAAACGACTAGCGGGAGAGGGGGATACG. Amino acid sequence: CASTKRLAGEGDT. The CDR3 as a whole reads CASTKRLAGEGDTQYF.